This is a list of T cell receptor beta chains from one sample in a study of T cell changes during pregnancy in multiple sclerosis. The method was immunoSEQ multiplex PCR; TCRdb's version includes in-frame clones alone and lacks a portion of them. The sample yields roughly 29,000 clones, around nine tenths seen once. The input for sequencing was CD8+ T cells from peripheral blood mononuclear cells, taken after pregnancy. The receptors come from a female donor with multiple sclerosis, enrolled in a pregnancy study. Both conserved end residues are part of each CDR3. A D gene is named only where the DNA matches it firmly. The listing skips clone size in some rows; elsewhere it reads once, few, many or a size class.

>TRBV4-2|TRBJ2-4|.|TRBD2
CASSPASGILPGIIQYF
TGTGCCAGCAGCCCCGCTAGCGGGATCCTTCCCGGGATCATTCAGTACTTC
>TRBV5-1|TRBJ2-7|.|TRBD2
CASSLPKAGSSYEQYF
TGCGCCAGCAGCTTACCCAAAGCGGGGTCCTCCTACGAGCAGTACTTC
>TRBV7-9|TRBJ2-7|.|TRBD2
CASSTTSASYEQYF
TGTGCCAGCAGCACGACTAGCGCCTCCTACGAGCAGTACTTC
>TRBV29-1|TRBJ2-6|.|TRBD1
CSVSFDRDISGANVLTF
TGCAGCGTAAGCTTCGACAGGGATATCTCTGGGGCCAACGTCCTGACTTTC
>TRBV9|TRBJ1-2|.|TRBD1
CASSPSFRDSNYGYTF
TGTGCCAGCAGCCCGAGCTTCCGGGACAGTAACTATGGCTACACCTTC
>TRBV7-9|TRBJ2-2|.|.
CASSPRASSNTGELFF
TGTGCCAGCAGCCCTCGGGCTAGCTCGAACACCGGGGAGCTGTTTTTT
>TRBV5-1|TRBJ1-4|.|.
CASSFDLVAKAPREKLFF
TGCGCCAGCAGCTTCGATTTGGTCGCCAAAGCACCACGGGAAAAACTGTTTTTT
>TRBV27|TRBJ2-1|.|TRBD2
CASSSLAGGVDEQFF
TGTGCCAGCAGTAGTCTAGCGGGAGGAGTCGATGAGCAGTTCTTC
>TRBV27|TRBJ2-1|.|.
CASRLSLQQINEQFF
TGTGCCAGCAGACTCTCGCTTCAACAGATCAATGAGCAGTTCTTC
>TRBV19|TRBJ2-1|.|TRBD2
CASSIAGGPHEQFF
TGTGCCAGTAGTATAGCGGGAGGGCCTCATGAGCAGTTCTTC
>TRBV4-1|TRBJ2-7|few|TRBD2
CASSHEAGISYEQYF
TGCGCCAGCAGCCACGAAGCGGGGATCTCCTACGAGCAGTACTTC
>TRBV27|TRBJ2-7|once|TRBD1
CASSFGQGYEQYF
TGTGCCAGCAGTTTTGGACAGGGCTACGAGCAGTACTTC
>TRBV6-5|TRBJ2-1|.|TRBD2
CASSTLAGGSNEQFF
TGTGCCAGCAGTACCCTAGCGGGAGGATCAAATGAGCAGTTCTTC
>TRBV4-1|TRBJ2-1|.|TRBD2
CASSDKPPSGTIYNEQFF
TGCGCCAGCAGCGATAAACCCCCCAGCGGGACCATATACAATGAGCAGTTCTTC
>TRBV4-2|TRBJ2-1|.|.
CASSQELNSYNEQFF
TGTGCCAGCAGCCAAGAGCTAAACTCCTACAATGAGCAGTTCTTC
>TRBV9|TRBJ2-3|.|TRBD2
CASSPGTSGYTDTQYF
TGTGCCAGCAGCCCCGGGACTAGCGGATACACAGATACGCAGTATTTT